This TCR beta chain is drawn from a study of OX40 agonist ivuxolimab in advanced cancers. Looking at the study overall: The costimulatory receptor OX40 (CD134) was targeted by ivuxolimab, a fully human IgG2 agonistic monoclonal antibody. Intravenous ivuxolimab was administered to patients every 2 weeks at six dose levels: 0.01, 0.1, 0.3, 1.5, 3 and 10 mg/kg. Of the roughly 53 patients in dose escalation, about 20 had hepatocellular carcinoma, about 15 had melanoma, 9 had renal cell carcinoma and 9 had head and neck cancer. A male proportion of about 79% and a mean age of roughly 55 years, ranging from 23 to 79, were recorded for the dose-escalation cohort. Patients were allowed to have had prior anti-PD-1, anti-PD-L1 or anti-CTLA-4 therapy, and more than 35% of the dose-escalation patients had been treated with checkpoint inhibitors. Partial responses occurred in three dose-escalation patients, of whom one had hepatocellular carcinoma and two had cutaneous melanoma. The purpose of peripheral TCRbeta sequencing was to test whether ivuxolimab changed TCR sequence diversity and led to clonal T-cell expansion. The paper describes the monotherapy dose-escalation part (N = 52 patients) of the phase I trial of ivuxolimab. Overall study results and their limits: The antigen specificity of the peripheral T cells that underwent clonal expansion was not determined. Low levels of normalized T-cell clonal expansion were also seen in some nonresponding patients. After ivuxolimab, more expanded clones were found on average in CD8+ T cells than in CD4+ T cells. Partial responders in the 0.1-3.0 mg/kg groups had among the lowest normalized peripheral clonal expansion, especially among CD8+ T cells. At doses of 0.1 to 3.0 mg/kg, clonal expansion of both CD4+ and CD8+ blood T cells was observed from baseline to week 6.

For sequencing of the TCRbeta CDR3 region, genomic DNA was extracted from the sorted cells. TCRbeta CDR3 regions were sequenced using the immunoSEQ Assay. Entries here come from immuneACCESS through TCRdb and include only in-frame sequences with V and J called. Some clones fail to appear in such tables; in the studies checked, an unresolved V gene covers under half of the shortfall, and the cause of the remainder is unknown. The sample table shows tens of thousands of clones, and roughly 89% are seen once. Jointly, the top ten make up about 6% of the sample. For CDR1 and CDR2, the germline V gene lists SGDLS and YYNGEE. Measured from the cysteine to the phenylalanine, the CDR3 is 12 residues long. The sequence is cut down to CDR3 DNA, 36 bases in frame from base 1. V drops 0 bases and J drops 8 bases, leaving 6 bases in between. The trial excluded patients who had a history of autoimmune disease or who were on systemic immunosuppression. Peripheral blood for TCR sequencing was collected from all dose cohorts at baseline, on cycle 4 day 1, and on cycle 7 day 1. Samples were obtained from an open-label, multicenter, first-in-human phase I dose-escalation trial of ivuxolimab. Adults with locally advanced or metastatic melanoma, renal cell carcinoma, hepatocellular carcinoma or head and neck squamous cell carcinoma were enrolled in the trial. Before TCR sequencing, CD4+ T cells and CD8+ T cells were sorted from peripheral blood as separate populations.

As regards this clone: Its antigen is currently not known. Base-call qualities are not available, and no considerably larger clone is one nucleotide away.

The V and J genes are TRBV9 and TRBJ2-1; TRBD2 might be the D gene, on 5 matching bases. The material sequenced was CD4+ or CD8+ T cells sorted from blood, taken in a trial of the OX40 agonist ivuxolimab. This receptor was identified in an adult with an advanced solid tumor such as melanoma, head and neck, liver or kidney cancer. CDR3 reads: CASSVGGYEQFF. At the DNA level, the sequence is TGTGCCAGCAGCGTAGGAGGGTATGAGCAGTTCTTC.